The 4 T cell receptor beta chains reported below all come from one sample, sequenced in a study of T-cell memory formation after mild COVID-19. TCRdb fed the 5' RACE reads into MiXCR, producing one record per CDR3 protein. This table holds 250,000 to 350,000 distinct CDR3 sequences, approximately 15% found once. Sequenced: PBMCs or a T cell subset sorted from them (not recorded which). The receptors here all came from a man younger than 35 who had mild COVID-19 (a few samples of this study predate the infection). Cell type and time point are not known.

This clonotype occurred a few times. The V and J genes are TRBV20-1 and TRBJ2-5, with D perhaps given as TRBD1 or TRBD2 (6 bases each). Between the trimmed V and J ends, which lost 0 bases and 1 base, there was a span of 15 bases. Germline CDR1 and CDR2: DFQATT and SNEGSKA (reference sequence). CDR3 length: 16 residues. Written as DNA, the CDR3 is TGCAGTGCTAGAGATAGACGGGGGCCCTCCCAAGAGACCCAGTACTTC. Its protein product is CSARDRRGPSQETQYF.

The genes are TRBV6-1 and TRBJ1-1; tentatively, D is TRBD1 (5 bases). This CDR3 comprises 14 residues. Germline CDR1 and CDR2: MNHNS and SASEGT. The V end was cut by 6 bases, the J end by 4 bases, with 15 bases between. The CDR3 sequence: CASRMIRGSTEAFF. DNA of the CDR3: TGTGCCAGCAGAATGATACGGGGGAGCACTGAAGCTTTCTTT.

This chain uses TRBV28 with TRBJ2-7, with TRBD1 identical over 11 bases. CDR3 length equals 17 residues. The V segment lost 3 bases and the J segment 1 base; nucleotides outside the gene matches: 8. The germline gives CDR1 MDHEN, CDR2 SYDVKM. The CDR3 DNA reads TGTGCCAGCAGTTTCGGGACAGGGGGAGTTGGATCCTACGAGCAGTACGTC. This encodes CASSFGTGGVGSYEQYV.

The chain joins TRBV11-2 to TRBJ2-3, with TRBD2 identical over 8 bases. There are 15 residues in the CDR3. The germline gives CDR1 SGHAT, CDR2 FQNNGV. J lost 3 bases, V lost 4 bases, and 6 bases had no gene match. The CDR3 DNA reads TGTGCCAGCAGCTACCCAGGGACTAGGACAGATACGCAGTATTTT. Translated: CASSYPGTRTDTQYF. The full variable domain, rest sourced from reference TRBV11-2 and TRBJ2-3, is EAGVAQSPRYKIIEKRQSVAFWCNPISGHATLYWYQQILGQGPKLLIQFQNNGVVDDSQLPKDRFSAERLKGVDSTLKIQPAKLEDSAVYLCASSYPGTRTDTQYFGPGTRLTVL.